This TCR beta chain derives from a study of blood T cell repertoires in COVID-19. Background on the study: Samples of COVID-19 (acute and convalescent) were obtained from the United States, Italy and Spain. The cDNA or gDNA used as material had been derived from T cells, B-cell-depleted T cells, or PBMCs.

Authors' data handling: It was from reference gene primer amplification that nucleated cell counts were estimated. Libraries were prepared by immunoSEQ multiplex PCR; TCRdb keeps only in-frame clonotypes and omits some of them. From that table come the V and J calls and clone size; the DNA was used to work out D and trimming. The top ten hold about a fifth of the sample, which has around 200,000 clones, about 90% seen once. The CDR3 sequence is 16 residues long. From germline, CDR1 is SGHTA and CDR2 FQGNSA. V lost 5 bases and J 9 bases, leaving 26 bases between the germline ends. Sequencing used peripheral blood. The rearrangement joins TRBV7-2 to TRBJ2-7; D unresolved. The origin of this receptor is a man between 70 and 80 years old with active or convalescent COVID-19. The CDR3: CASSPPHAAGGLRQYF. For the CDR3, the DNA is TGTGCCAGCAGCCCCCCGCACGCCGCCGGCGGCTTAAGGCAGTACTTC.